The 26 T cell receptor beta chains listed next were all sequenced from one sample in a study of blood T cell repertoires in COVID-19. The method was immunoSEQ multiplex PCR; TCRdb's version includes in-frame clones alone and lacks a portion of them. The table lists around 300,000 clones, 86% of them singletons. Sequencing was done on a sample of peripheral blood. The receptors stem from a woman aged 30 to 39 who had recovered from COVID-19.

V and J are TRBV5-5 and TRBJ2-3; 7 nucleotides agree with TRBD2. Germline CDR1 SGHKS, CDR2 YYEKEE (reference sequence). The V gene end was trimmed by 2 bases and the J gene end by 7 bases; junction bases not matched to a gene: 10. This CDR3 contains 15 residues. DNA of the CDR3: TGTGCCAGCAGCTTTAGGCTAGCGGTGCAAAATACGCAGTATTTT. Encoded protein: CASSFRLAVQNTQYF.

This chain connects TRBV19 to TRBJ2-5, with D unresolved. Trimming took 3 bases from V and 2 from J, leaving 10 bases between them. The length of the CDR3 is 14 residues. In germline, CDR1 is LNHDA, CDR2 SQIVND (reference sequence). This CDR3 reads CASSMTARQETQYF. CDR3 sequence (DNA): TGTGCCAGTAGTATGACTGCCAGACAAGAGACCCAGTACTTC.

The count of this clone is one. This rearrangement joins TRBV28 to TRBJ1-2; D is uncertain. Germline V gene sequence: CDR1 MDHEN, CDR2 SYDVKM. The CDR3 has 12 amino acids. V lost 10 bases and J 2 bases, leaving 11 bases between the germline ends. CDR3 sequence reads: CATHLYNYGYTF. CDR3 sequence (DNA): TGTGCCACCCACCTATACAACTATGGCTACACCTTC.

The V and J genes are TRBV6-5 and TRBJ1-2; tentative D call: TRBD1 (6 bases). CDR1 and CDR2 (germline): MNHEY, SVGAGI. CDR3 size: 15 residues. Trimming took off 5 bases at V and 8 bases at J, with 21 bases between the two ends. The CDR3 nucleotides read TGTGCCAGCAGTCCACGGACAGTGCCTTCGGAGGGCTACACCTTC. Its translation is CASSPRTVPSEGYTF.

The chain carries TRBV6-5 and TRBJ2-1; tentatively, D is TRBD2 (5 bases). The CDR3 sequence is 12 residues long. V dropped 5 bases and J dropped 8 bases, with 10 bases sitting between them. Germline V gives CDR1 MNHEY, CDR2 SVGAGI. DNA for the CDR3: TGTGCCAGCAGTCCGGGATTCGATGAGCAGTTCTTC. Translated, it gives CASSPGFDEQFF.

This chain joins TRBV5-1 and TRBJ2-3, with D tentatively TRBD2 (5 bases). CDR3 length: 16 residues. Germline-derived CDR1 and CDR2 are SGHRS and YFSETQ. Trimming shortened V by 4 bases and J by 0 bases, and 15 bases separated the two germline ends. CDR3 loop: CASSPGVAQSTDTQYF. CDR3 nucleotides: TGCGCCAGCAGCCCCGGGGTAGCGCAGAGCACAGATACGCAGTATTTT.

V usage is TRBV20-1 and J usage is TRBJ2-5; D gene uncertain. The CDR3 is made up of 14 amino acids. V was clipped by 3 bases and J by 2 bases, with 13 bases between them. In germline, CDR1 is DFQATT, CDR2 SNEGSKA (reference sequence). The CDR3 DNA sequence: TGCAGTGCTAGTCAGGCCAATTTTCAAGAGACCCAGTACTTC. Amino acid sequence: CSASQANFQETQYF.

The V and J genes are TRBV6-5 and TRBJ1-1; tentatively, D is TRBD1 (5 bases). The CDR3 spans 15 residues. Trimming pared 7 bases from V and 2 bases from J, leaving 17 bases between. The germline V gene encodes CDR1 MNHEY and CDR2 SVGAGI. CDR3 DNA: TGTGCCAGCACAAGACGGGACTGGATTAACACTGAAGCTTTCTTT. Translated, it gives CASTRRDWINTEAFF.

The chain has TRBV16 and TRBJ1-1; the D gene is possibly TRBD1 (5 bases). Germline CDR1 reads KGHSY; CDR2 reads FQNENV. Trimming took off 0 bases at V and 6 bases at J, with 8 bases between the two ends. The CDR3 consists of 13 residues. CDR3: CASSQSPGAEAFF. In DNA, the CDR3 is TGTGCCAGCAGCCAATCTCCGGGGGCTGAAGCTTTCTTT.

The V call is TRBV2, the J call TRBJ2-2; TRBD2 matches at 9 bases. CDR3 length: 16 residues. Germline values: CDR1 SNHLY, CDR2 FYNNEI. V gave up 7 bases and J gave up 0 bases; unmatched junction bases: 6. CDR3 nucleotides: TGTGCCAGCACCTACCTAGCGGGGCCGAACACCGGGGAGCTGTTTTTT. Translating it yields CASTYLAGPNTGELFF.

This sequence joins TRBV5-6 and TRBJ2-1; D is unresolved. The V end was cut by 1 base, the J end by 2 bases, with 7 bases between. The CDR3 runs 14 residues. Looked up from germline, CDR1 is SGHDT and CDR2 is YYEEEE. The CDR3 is CASSLKTTYNEQFF. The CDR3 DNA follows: TGTGCCAGCAGCTTGAAAACTACCTACAATGAGCAGTTCTTC.

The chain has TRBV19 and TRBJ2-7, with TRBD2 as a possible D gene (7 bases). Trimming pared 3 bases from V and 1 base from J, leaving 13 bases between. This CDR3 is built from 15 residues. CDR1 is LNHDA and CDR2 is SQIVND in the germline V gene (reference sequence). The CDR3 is CASSISRGASYEQYF. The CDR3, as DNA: TGTGCCAGTAGTATCAGTCGGGGGGCGTCCTACGAGCAGTACTTC.

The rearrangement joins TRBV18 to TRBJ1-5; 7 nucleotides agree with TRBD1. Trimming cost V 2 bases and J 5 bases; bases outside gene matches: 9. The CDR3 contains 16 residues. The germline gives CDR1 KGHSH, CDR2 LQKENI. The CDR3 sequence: CASSPYDRVTHQPQHF. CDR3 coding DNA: TGTGCCAGCTCACCATATGACAGGGTGACTCATCAGCCCCAGCATTTT.

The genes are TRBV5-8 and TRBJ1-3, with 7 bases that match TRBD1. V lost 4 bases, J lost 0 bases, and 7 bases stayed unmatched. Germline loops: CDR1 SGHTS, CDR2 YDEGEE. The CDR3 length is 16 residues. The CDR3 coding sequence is TGTGCCAGCAGCGCCGGGACAGCAAGCTCTGGAAACACCATATATTTT. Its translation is CASSAGTASSGNTIYF.

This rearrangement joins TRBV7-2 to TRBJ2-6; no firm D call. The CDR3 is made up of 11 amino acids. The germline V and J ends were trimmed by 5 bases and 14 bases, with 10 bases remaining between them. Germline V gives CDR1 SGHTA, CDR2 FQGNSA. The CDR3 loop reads CASSQTFILTF. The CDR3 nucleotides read TGTGCCAGCAGCCAGACATTCATCCTGACTTTC.

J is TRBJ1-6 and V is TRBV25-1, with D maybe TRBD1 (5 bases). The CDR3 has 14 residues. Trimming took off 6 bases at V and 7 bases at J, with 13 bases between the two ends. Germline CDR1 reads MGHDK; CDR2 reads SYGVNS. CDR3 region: CASRGLPSNSPLHF. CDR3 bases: TGTGCCAGCAGGGGACTCCCGTCGAATTCACCCCTCCACTTT.

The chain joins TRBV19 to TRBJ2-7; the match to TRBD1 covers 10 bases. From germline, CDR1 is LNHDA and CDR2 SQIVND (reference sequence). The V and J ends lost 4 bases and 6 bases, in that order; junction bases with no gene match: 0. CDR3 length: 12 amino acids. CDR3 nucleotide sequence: TGTGCCAGTAGTAGGACAGGGGGCGAGCAGTACTTC. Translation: CASSRTGGEQYF.

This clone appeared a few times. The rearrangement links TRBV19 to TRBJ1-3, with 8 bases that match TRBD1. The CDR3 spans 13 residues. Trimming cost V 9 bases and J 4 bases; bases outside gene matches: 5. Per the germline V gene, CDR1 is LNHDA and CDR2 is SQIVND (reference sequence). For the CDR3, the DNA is TGTGCCAGCCTCCGGGACAGGGGAAACACCATATATTTT. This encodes CASLRDRGNTIYF.

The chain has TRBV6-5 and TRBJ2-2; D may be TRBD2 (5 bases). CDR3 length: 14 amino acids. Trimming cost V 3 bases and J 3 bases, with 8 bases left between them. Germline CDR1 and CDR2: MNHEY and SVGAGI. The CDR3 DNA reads TGTGCCAGCAGTTATGGACTTCACACCGGGGAGCTGTTTTTT. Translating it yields CASSYGLHTGELFF.

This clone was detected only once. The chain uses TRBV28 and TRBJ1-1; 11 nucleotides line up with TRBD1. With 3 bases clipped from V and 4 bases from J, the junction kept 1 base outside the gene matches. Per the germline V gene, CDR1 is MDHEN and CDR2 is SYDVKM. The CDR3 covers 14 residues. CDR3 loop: CASSLGTGGTEAFF. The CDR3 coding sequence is TGTGCCAGCAGTTTGGGGACAGGGGGCACTGAAGCTTTCTTT.

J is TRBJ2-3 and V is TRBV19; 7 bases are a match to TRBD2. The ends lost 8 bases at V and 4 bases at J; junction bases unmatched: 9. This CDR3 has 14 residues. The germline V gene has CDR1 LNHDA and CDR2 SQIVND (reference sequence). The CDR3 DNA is TGTGCCAGTCGCCCGGGGGGAAGTTCAGATACGCAGTATTTT. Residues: CASRPGGSSDTQYF.

The CDR3 nucleotides read TGTGCCAGCAGCTTACTCGACGACATTCAGCAGTTCTTC. Translation gives CASSLLDDIQQFF. The genes are TRBV7-9 and TRBJ2-1; D unclear. V was cut by 2 bases and J by 11 bases, with 13 bases left in between. The CDR3 is made up of 13 amino acids. Germline values: CDR1 SEHNR, CDR2 FQNEAQ (reference sequence).

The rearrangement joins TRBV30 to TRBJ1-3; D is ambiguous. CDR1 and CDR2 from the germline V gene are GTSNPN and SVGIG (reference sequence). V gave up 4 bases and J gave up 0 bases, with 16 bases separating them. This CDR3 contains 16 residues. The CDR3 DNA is TGTGCCTGGACCCCCCCGTTTAGGAGCTCTGGAAACACCATATATTTT. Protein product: CAWTPPFRSSGNTIYF. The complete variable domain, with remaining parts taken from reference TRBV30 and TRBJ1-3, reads SQTIHQWPATLVQPVGSPLSLECTVEGTSNPNLYWYRQAAGRGLQLLFYSVGIGQISSEVPQNLSASRPQDRQFILSSKKLLLSDSGFYLCAWTPPFRSSGNTIYFGEGSWLTVV.

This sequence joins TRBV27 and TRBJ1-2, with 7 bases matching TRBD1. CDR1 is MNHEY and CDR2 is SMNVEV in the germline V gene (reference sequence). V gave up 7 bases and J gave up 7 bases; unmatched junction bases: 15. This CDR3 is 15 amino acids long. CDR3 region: CASNPVRGPAFGYTF. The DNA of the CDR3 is TGTGCCAGCAACCCCGTAAGGGGGCCGGCTTTTGGCTACACCTTC.

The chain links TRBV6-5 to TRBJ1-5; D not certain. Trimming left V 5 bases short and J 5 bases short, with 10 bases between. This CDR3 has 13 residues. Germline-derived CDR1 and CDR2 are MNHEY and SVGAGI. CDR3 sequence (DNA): TGTGCCAGCAGTCGGGGTCTTGATCAGCCCCAGCATTTT. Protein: CASSRGLDQPQHF.

CDR3 protein: CAWRRDSSYEQYF. In DNA, the CDR3 is TGTGCCTGGAGGAGAGATAGCTCCTACGAGCAGTACTTC. V usage is TRBV30 and J usage is TRBJ2-7; unclear D gene. This CDR3 is 13 amino acids long. Trimming took off 3 bases at V and 0 bases at J, with 9 bases between the two ends. The germline V gene encodes CDR1 GTSNPN and CDR2 SVGIG (reference sequence).